Sequencing of this T cell receptor beta chain was carried out in a study of T cell changes during pregnancy in multiple sclerosis (dated by TCRdb to the late 2010s). Notes on the research overall: The study looked at changes in the T cell repertoire across pregnancy in women with multiple sclerosis.

The cysteine opens and the phenylalanine closes a CDR3 of 15 amino acids. Only the CDR3 DNA stays, 45 bases, in frame from base 1. Relative to germline, V is 1 base shorter and J is 3 bases shorter, with 9 bases between their ends. Looking up the germline V gene yields CDR1 MGHRA and CDR2 YSYEKL. Library preparation was by the immunoSEQ multiplex PCR assay. As stored in TCRdb, this immuneACCESS dataset retains in-frame rearrangements with V and J assigned. A fraction of the clones does not appear; measured against another copy, unresolved V genes explain less than half of the discrepancy, and the remainder lacks a known reason. This sample lists tens of thousands of clones; approximately 93% were detected once. 2.5% of the sample belongs to the ten largest clones. Remarks on this clone: The antigen it binds to is not known. Base qualities were left out, and no much larger clone turns up one base away.

The clonotype originates from a female donor with multiple sclerosis, enrolled in a pregnancy study. The sequences come from peripheral blood, collected in the second trimester of pregnancy. The V and J genes are TRBV4-1 and TRBJ2-2; the D gene assignment is ambiguous. The CDR3 reads as follows: CASSQVRSYTGELFF. The DNA sequence is TGCGCCAGCAGCCAAGTTCGCAGTTACACCGGGGAGCTGTTTTTT.